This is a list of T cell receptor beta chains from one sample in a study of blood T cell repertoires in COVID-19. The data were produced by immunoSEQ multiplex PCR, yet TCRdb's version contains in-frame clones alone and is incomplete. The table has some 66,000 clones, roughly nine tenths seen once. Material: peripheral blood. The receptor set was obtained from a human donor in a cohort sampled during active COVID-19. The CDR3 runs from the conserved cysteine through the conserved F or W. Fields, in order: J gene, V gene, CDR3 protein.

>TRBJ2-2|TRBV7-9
CASTRPGQGKVTGELFF
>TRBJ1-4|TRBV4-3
CASSPSGVIEKLFF
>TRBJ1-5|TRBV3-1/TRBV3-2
CASSHHWGQFNQPQHF
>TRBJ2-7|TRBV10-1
CASSEPDRTYEQYF
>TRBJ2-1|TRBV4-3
CASSQGGGRLNNEQFF
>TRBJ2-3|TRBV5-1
CASSLRGTPTDTQYF
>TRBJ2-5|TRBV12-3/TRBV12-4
CASSFGLQETQYF
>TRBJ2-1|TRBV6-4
CASSPRGLAGRNEQFF
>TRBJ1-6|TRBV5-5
CASSPEGGDNSPLHF
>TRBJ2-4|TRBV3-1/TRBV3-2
CASSMGLAGGWENIQYF
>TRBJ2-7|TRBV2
CATQARHGTYEQYF
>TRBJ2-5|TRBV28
CASSSIRVREETQYF
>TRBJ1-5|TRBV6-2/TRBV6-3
CASSYIVGGQPQHF
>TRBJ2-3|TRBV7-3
CASSGGPDTQYF
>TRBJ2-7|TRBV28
CASSAEGVEQYF
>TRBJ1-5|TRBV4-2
CASSQVDRGGSNQPQHF
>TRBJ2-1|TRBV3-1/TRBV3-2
CASSQGLRSYNEQFF
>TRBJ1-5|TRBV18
CASSPVAGNNQPQHF
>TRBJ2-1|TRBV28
CASSLSDCQEQFF
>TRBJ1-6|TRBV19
CASSIVGGSGNSPLHF
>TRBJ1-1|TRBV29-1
CSVEGGQGNTEAFF
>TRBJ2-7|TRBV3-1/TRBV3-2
CASSRQGTYEQYF